These 29 T cell receptor beta chains were all obtained from the same sample, sequenced in a study of CD8 T cells in ankylosing spondylitis. TCRdb analysed the 5' RACE reads with MiXCR anew, one entry per CDR3 protein. The table includes about 220,000 distinct CDR3 sequences, about 10% detected once. Sequenced sample: blood, either unsorted or a sorted T cell fraction (not recorded which). The receptors here all came from a male donor with ankylosing spondylitis or in good health (not recorded which).

The chain joins TRBV7-9 to TRBJ1-1, with a possible D match to TRBD1 (6 bases). V lost 5 bases and J lost 11, with 15 bases in between. The germline V gene encodes CDR1 SEHNR and CDR2 FQNEAQ (reference sequence). The CDR3 contains 12 residues. CDR3 in DNA: TGTGCCAGCAGCGCCGATCCAGGGGTGGCTTTCTTT. It yields the protein CASSADPGVAFF.

The gene calls are TRBV3-1 and TRBJ2-3; TRBD2 matches 14 bases. Germline V gives CDR1 LGHDT, CDR2 YNNKEL (reference sequence). The trim removed 11 bases at V and 6 bases at J, leaving 22 bases unmatched. The CDR3 runs 19 residues. CDR3 region: CACARTVERLAGGRDTQYF. The CDR3 DNA follows: TGTGCCTGCGCAAGGACGGTAGAACGACTAGCGGGGGGGCGTGATACGCAGTATTTT.

This clonotype was counted only a few times. Written as DNA, the CDR3 is TGTGCCAGCAGTTTTGGGCAGGCCGGCGGTCTCGAGCAGTACTTC. It specifies CASSFGQAGGLEQYF. V gene TRBV28 combines with J gene TRBJ2-7; D gene ambiguous. Per germline, CDR1 MDHEN and CDR2 SYDVKM. The germline V and J ends were trimmed by 3 bases and 6 bases, with 18 bases remaining between them. The CDR3 has 15 residues.

This chain joins TRBV5-1 and TRBJ2-6; D is perhaps TRBD1 (5 bases). Germline-derived CDR1 and CDR2 are SGHRS and YFSETQ. Trimming removed 5 bases at V and 1 base at J, with 7 bases between. This CDR3 is built from 14 residues. CDR3 residues: CASRGVSGANVLTF. The CDR3 DNA reads TGCGCCAGCAGAGGGGTTTCTGGGGCCAACGTCCTGACTTTC.

At least ten counts were recorded for this clonotype. The V call is TRBV20-1, the J call TRBJ2-1; 11 bases are a match to TRBD2. Germline assignment: CDR1 DFQATT and CDR2 SNEGSKA (reference sequence). CDR3 length: 17 amino acids. CDR3 DNA: TGCAGCGCAACTCCTGGTACTAGCGGGGGAAACTTGGGTGAGCAGTTCTTC. It is translated as CSATPGTSGGNLGEQFF.

This clonotype was seen ten or more times. The J gene is TRBJ1-2, the V gene TRBV27; no clear D gene. The CDR3 has 14 amino acids. Germline CDR1 is MNHEY and CDR2 is SMNVEV (reference sequence). V lost 0 bases, J lost 5 bases, and 10 bases lay in between. CDR3 region: CASSLSGVSYGYTF. CDR3 DNA: TGTGCCAGCAGTTTATCCGGGGTTAGTTATGGCTACACCTTC.

This clonotype has just a few counts. This sequence joins TRBV15 and TRBJ1-4; maybe TRBD1 (5 bases). The V gene's germline CDR1 is LNHNV and CDR2 YYDKDF (reference sequence). The length of the CDR3 is 16 residues. The V end lost 0 bases, the J end lost 6 bases, and 14 bases lay between the germline ends. CDR3 in DNA: TGTGCCACCAGCAGAGATCACGGGACCGCAGATGAAAAACTGTTTTTT. This gives the protein CATSRDHGTADEKLFF.

This clonotype showed up many times. This chain joins TRBV7-8 and TRBJ2-7; D is perhaps TRBD1 (5 bases). Trimming shortened V by 1 base and J by 0 bases, and 13 bases separated the two germline ends. Germline CDR1 is SGHVS and CDR2 is FQNEAQ. There are 16 residues in the CDR3. CDR3 loop: CASSLGGPGYSYEQYF. The CDR3 DNA is TGTGCCAGCAGCTTAGGGGGCCCAGGGTACTCCTACGAGCAGTACTTC.

In its sample, this clonotype was seen many times. The V gene is TRBV5-1, the J gene TRBJ1-2, with TRBD1 matching over 7 bases. The CDR3 runs to 15 residues. From germline, CDR1 is SGHRS and CDR2 YFSETQ. The V gene end was trimmed by 4 bases and the J gene end by 0 bases; junction bases not matched to a gene: 6. The CDR3 nucleotides are TGCGCCAGCAGCCGGGACAGCGATACTAACTATGGCTACACCTTC. It codes for CASSRDSDTNYGYTF.

In this sample, this clonotype turned up a few times. V usage is TRBV7-9 and J usage is TRBJ2-7, with 8 bases that match TRBD1. Germline loops: CDR1 SEHNR, CDR2 FQNEAQ (reference sequence). There are 15 residues in the CDR3. After removal of 5 bases from V and 4 bases from J, the junction contained 10 bases not matched to a gene. The CDR3 DNA reads TGTGCCAGCAGCCCTGGCTCAGGGGGCAGGTACGAGCAGTACTTC. This gives the protein CASSPGSGGRYEQYF.

This clonotype was counted only a few times. The chain is built from TRBV27 and TRBJ2-3; TRBD1 is a possible D gene (6 bases). Germline values: CDR1 MNHEY, CDR2 SMNVEV (reference sequence). This CDR3 region has 12 residues. V gave up 6 bases and J gave up 5 bases, with 9 bases separating them. The CDR3 region has the DNA TGTGCCAGCAGGGGGGCCTTAGATACGCAGTATTTT. Translation gives CASRGALDTQYF.

This clonotype was seen at least ten times. The chain employs TRBV5-1 and TRBJ2-5, with 7 bases matching TRBD1. V was pared by 7 bases and J by 3 bases, with 12 bases of the junction left unmatched. Germline V gene data show CDR1 as SGHRS and CDR2 as YFSETQ. The CDR3 runs to 15 residues. The CDR3 spells CASSREPGTEETQYF. The CDR3 DNA reads TGCGCCAGCTCTAGGGAACCCGGGACAGAAGAGACCCAGTACTTC.

This clonotype was observed at least ten times. V and J are TRBV5-1 and TRBJ1-1, with 8 nucleotides matching TRBD1. This CDR3 has 14 residues. V shed 4 bases, J shed 1 base, and the junction held 3 bases outside the gene matches. Germline values: CDR1 SGHRS, CDR2 YFSETQ. The CDR3 coding sequence is TGCGCCAGCAGCACCGGGACAGGGAACACTGAAGCTTTCTTT. It is translated as CASSTGTGNTEAFF.

The chain recombines TRBV5-1 with TRBJ2-3; 8 nucleotides agree with TRBD2. With V trimmed by 4 bases and J by 5 bases, 12 bases remained unmatched. Germline lookup yields CDR1 SGHRS and CDR2 YFSETQ. The CDR3 sequence is 16 residues long. The CDR3 DNA reads TGCGCCAGCAGCCCTGACGGGGGGGCCCCAGGAGATACGCAGTATTTT. Translated, it gives CASSPDGGAPGDTQYF.

This clonotype has at least ten counts. This sequence joins TRBV3-1 and TRBJ2-5, with D perhaps matching TRBD1 (6 bases). Trimming left V 2 bases short and J 4 bases short, with 14 bases between. CDR1 is LGHDT, CDR2 YNNKEL, per germline (reference sequence). The CDR3 spans 15 residues. The CDR3 is CASSQMTGFGETQYF. CDR3 coding DNA: TGTGCCAGCAGCCAAATGACAGGATTCGGAGAGACCCAGTACTTC.

This chain uses TRBV3-1 with TRBJ2-6; TRBD2 might be the D (6 bases). This CDR3 is built from 17 residues. V was shortened by 0 bases and J by 2 bases, with 11 bases between the two germline ends. Germline values: CDR1 LGHDT, CDR2 YNNKEL (reference sequence). CDR3 protein: CASSQDRERAGANVLTF. For the CDR3, the DNA is TGTGCCAGCAGCCAAGATCGGGAGCGGGCTGGGGCCAACGTCCTGACTTTC.

Many counts were recorded for this clonotype. The chain joins TRBV29-1 to TRBJ2-3, with 8 bases matching TRBD2. CDR1 SQVTM and CDR2 ANQGSEA come from the germline V gene. Germline trimming cut 7 bases from V and 5 bases from J; bases unmatched to any gene: 11. This CDR3 contains 14 residues. CDR3 sequence: CSAPGGGTQDTQYF. The CDR3 coding sequence is TGCAGCGCACCAGGCGGGGGGACCCAAGATACGCAGTATTTT.

In this sample, this clonotype turned up a few times. This sequence joins TRBV5-8 and TRBJ1-5, with unresolved D. Germline values: CDR1 SGHTS, CDR2 YDEGEE. The V end was cut by 0 bases, the J end by 6 bases, with 13 bases between. This CDR3 spans 15 amino acids. CDR3 region: CASSLGWAVSQPQHF. The CDR3 region has the DNA TGTGCCAGCAGCTTGGGGTGGGCAGTAAGTCAGCCCCAGCATTTT.

This clonotype has a count of ten or more. J is TRBJ1-2 and V is TRBV6-5, with a weak D call TRBD1 (5 bases). V was cut by 0 bases and J by 3 bases, with 11 bases left in between. The CDR3 loop spans 15 amino acids. Germline CDR1 is MNHEY and CDR2 is SVGAGI. CDR3 in DNA: TGTGCCAGCAGTTACTCAGGACGGGGCGACTATGGCTACACCTTC. It yields the protein CASSYSGRGDYGYTF.

This clonotype was observed many times. This chain uses TRBV20-1 with TRBJ2-2; D might be TRBD2 (5 bases). The V and J ends lost 0 bases and 1 base respectively, with 9 bases between them. Germline CDR1 reads DFQATT; CDR2 reads SNEGSKA (reference sequence). The CDR3 has 15 residues. In DNA form, the CDR3 reads TGCAGTGCTAGAGATGAGGGAAGGAACACCGGGGAGCTGTTTTTT. Amino acids: CSARDEGRNTGELFF.

A word on this clonotype: A much larger clone sits a single nucleotide away, making a read error possible. This chain connects TRBV4-1 to TRBJ1-2; D not resolved. The V gene's germline CDR1 is MGHRA and CDR2 YSYEKL. The CDR3 is 14 amino acids. V was trimmed by 0 bases and J by 8 bases, leaving 13 bases between them. CDR3 nucleotide sequence: TGCGCCAGCAGCCAAGATCGAGAACAAGGAGGCTACACCTTC. Residues: CASSQDREQGGYTF.

The chain couples TRBV7-9 to TRBJ1-1, with a weak D call TRBD1 (5 bases). This CDR3 has 15 amino acids. Per germline, CDR1 SEHNR and CDR2 FQNEAQ (reference sequence). The V end lost 1 base, the J end lost 0 bases, and 9 bases lay between the germline ends. The CDR3 loop is CASSLVGHLNTEAFF. DNA for the CDR3: TGTGCCAGCAGCTTAGTCGGACACCTGAACACTGAAGCTTTCTTT.

This clonotype showed up many times. The rearrangement joins TRBV12-3 or TRBV12-4 to TRBJ2-5, with D tentatively TRBD2 (6 bases). The V end lost 4 bases, the J end lost 4 bases, and 10 bases lay between the germline ends. The CDR3 consists of 13 residues. The CDR3: CASSSGVGETQYF. CDR3 nucleotides: TGTGCCAGCAGTTCGGGGGTCGGAGAGACCCAGTACTTC.

This clonotype occurred many times. The rearrangement uses TRBV11-2 and TRBJ1-5; no clear D. Per germline, CDR1 SGHAT and CDR2 FQNNGV. The CDR3 is 13 amino acids. V was clipped by 1 base and J by 6 bases, with 7 bases between them. CDR3 amino acids: CASSLGFGQPQHF. As DNA, the CDR3 is TGTGCCAGCAGCTTAGGTTTTGGTCAGCCCCAGCATTTT.

This clonotype has ten or more counts. V usage is TRBV20-1 and J usage is TRBJ2-1, with D possibly being TRBD1 or TRBD2 (7 bases each). CDR1 and CDR2 (germline): DFQATT, SNEGSKA (reference sequence). The CDR3 contains 14 residues. Trimming took 4 bases from V and 6 from J, leaving 16 bases between them. The DNA of the CDR3 is TGCAGTGCTATTCTAGGGGGCGGGGGCAATGAGCAGTTCTTC. Protein product: CSAILGGGGNEQFF.

CDR3 residues: CASSFFNVPTEEQYF. The CDR3 DNA sequence: TGTGCCAGCAGTTTTTTTAATGTTCCCACTGAGGAGCAGTACTTC. The rearrangement links TRBV6-5 to TRBJ2-7; D is uncertain. The V gene's germline CDR1 is MNHEY and CDR2 SVGAGI. Trimming removed 4 bases from V and 7 bases from J, with 20 bases in between. The CDR3 is 15 residues long.

Many counts were recorded for this clonotype. This chain connects TRBV19 to TRBJ2-2; TRBD2 matches 10 bases. The CDR3 spans 16 residues. The germline V gene has CDR1 LNHDA and CDR2 SQIVND (reference sequence). Unmatched junction bases numbered 9, after V lost 8 bases and J lost 3 bases. The CDR3 nucleotides are TGTGCCAGTCATAGCGGGGGGTGGTACTACACCGGGGAGCTGTTTTTT. Translating it yields CASHSGGWYYTGELFF. Looking up the rest from reference TRBV19 and TRBJ2-2 gives the full variable domain: DGGITQSPKYLFRKEGQNVTLSCEQNLNHDAMYWYRQDPGQGLRLIYYSQIVNDFQKGDIAEGYSVSREKKESFPLTVTSAQKNPTAFYLCASHSGGWYYTGELFFGEGSRLTVL.

This chain uses TRBV7-2 with TRBJ2-7; 8 bases are a match to TRBD1. Trimming took 2 bases from V and 4 from J; bases not matched to a gene: 4. Germline CDR1 is SGHTA and CDR2 is FQGNSA. The length of the CDR3 is 14 residues. CDR3 amino acids: CASSLFQGAYEQYF. CDR3 nucleotide sequence: TGTGCCAGCAGCTTATTTCAGGGGGCTTACGAGCAGTACTTC. Together with reference TRBV7-2 and TRBJ2-7, the CDR3 gives the full variable domain: GAGVSQSPSNKVTEKGKDVELRCDPISGHTALYWYRQSLGQGLEFLIYFQGNSAPDKSGLPSDRFSAERTGGSVSTLTIQRTQQEDSAVYLCASSLFQGAYEQYFGPGTRLTVT.

This clonotype was counted many times. The chain employs TRBV5-1 and TRBJ1-2; 9 bases are a match to TRBD1. The CDR3 length is 12 residues. J lost 10 bases, V lost 6 bases, and 7 bases had no gene match. Germline-derived CDR1 and CDR2 are SGHRS and YFSETQ. The CDR3 bases are TGCGCCAGCACCCGGGACAGGGATGACTACACCTTC. Translated, it gives CASTRDRDDYTF.